This TCR beta chain was obtained from a study of T cell responses to AZD1222 COVID-19 vaccine (dated by TCRdb to the early 2020s). About the full investigation: TCR sequencing was performed for about 250 trial participants, of whom 200 to 220 were given two doses of AZD1222 and around 25 were given two doses of MenACWY control vaccine. Trial participants were enrolled into age subgroups of 18-55, 56-69 and 70-plus years, which contained around 150, 29 and 61 TCR-sequenced participants, respectively. Overall study outcomes, separate from this receptor: No day 14 peak-response samples were available, so repertoires were characterized only after the peak T cell response. Conclusions about previously exposed vaccinees are limited, since just a handful of AZD1222 recipients were seropositive for SARS-CoV-2 at baseline. After two AZD1222 doses, both the breadth and the depth of spike-specific TCRs were significantly higher than at day 0 and than in MenACWY recipients. The 56-69-year group was small, and its depth increase did not reach significance, likely because of low power. Vaccine-associated CD4 TCRs spanned the whole spike protein, with dominant responses in regions 160-218 and 743-854. Nearly half of unique spike-specific TCRs reportedly recognized epitopes outside regions mutated in the B.1.351 and B.1.1.7 variants. Participants were mostly white British, with more females than males. The authors suggested clonal diversity may have been underestimated.

The count of this clone is one. The antigen it recognizes is unknown. Base-call qualities are not available, and no considerably larger clone is one nucleotide away. The CDR3 regions of human TCRbeta chains were analyzed by immunosequencing. In the original analysis: TCRs in the repertoires were matched against a reference library of SARS-CoV-2-specific TCRs that had been generated with the MIRA antigen-specificity platform. Breadth was defined as the fraction of unique TCRs that were SARS-CoV-2-associated, and depth was defined as the fraction of total T cells that were SARS-CoV-2-associated. Using the MIRA data, every spike-specific TCR was mapped to the spike region that the TCR reacted to and assigned to either a CD4 or a CD8 class. Log10-transformed breadth and depth values were compared by one-way ANOVA with Sidak's multiple comparisons tests. TCRdb limited this immuneACCESS table to in-frame rearrangements with V and J called. A share of clones is missing; checked studies link under half to unresolved V genes, and the rest is unexplained. That table supplies the V and J calls and clone size; D and trimming were determined from the DNA. Within this sample are about 110,000 clones, with roughly 90% of them counted one time only. More than 8% of the sample is taken by the ten largest.

The germline V gene (reference sequence) provides CDR1 SGHNT and CDR2 YYREEE. The CDR3 runs 14 residues from the cysteine to the phenylalanine. The only DNA kept is the CDR3, 42 bases in frame from the first base. After removal of 5 bases from V and 5 bases from J, the junction retains 8 bases not matched to a gene. The time point label on this specimen signifies: about 28 days (+/-7) after the second vaccine dose. Because spike-specific TCR depth and breadth did not differ between the two schedules, AZD1222 recipients who got a second dose at roughly 4 weeks were pooled with those who got a second dose at roughly 12 weeks. Vaccinee samples were obtained from the UK trials COV001 and COV002, which included a single-blind randomized controlled phase 2/3 trial of AZD1222 (ChAdOx1 nCoV-19) in healthy adults. Trial participant PBMC samples were collected at day 0 and day 28 after the second dose for TCRbeta chain sequencing.

The sequence derives from an adult who received the AZD1222 COVID-19 vaccine. Sequencing was performed on peripheral blood, taken 28 days after the second AZD1222 dose. The sequence is built from TRBV5-4 and TRBJ1-1, with 8 central nucleotides matching TRBD1. The DNA sequence is as follows: TGTGCCAGCAGTTCAACAGGGGGACGAACTGAAGCTTTCTTT. The encoded protein is CASSSTGGRTEAFF.